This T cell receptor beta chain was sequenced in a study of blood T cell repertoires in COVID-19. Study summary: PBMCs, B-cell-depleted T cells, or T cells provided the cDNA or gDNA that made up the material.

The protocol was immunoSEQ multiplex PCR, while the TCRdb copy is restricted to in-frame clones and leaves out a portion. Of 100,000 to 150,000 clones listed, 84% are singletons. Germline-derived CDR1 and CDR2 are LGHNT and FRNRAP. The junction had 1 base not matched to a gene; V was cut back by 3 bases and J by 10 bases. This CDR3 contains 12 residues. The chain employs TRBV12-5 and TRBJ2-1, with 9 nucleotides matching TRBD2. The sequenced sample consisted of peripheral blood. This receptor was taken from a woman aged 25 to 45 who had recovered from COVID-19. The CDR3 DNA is TGTGCTAGTGGTTTCCTAGCGGGGGAGCAGTTCTTC. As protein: CASGFLAGEQFF.